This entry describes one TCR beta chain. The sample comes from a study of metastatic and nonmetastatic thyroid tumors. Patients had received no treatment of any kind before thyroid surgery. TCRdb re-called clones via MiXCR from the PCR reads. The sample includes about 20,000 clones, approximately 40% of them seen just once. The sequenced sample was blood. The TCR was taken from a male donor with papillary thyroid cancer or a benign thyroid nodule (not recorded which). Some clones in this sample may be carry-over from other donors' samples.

The CDR3 DNA sequence: TGCGCCAGCAGCCAAGAACAGCTCTCCTACGAGCAGTACTTC. This encodes CASSQEQLSYEQYF. V and J are TRBV4-1 and TRBJ2-7; D gene uncertain. The CDR3 has 14 residues. The V end lost 0 bases, the J end lost 0 bases, and 6 bases lay between the germline ends. Germline CDR1 reads MGHRA; CDR2 reads YSYEKL.